Shown below are 26 T cell receptor beta chains from a single sample sequenced in a study of control samples from healthy donors and cancer patients. Clones were sequenced by immunoSEQ multiplex PCR, and TCRdb holds only the in-frame ones, with some missing. The sample yields about 98,000 clones, roughly 83% seen once. The material sequenced was blood. The origin of the receptors is a woman between 25 and 40 years old in good health.

This chain connects TRBV2 to TRBJ2-2; 7 bases are shared with TRBD1. The trim removed 5 bases at V and 2 bases at J, leaving 2 bases unmatched. This CDR3 region has 14 residues. Germline V CDR1 and CDR2: SNHLY, FYNNEI. CDR3: CASSRDSNTGELFF. CDR3 sequence (DNA): TGTGCCAGCAGTCGGGACAGCAACACCGGGGAGCTGTTTTTT.

This chain uses TRBV5-4 with TRBJ2-4; maybe TRBD1 (6 bases). The CDR3 consists of 14 residues. Germline loops: CDR1 SGHNT, CDR2 YYREEE (reference sequence). The V end lost 6 bases, the J end lost 1 base, and 11 bases lay between the germline ends. The CDR3 protein is CASNPDRAKNIQYF. CDR3 coding DNA: TGTGCCAGCAACCCTGACAGGGCCAAAAACATTCAGTACTTC. Full variable domain (rest looked up from reference TRBV5-4 and TRBJ2-4): ETGVTQSPTHLIKTRGQQVTLRCSSQSGHNTVSWYQQALGQGPQFIFQYYREEENGRGNFPPRFSGLQFPNYSSELNVNALELDDSALYLCASNPDRAKNIQYFGAGTRLSVL.

The rearrangement joins TRBV7-2 to TRBJ1-2; possible D gene TRBD1, 5 bases. Trimming removed 2 bases at V and 3 bases at J, with 10 bases between. Germline V CDR1 and CDR2: SGHTA, FQGNSA. The CDR3 extends over 14 amino acids. The CDR3 loop reads CASSLSSGDYGYTF. CDR3 nucleotides: TGTGCCAGCAGCTTAAGCTCGGGGGACTATGGCTACACCTTC.

CDR3 nucleotides: TGCGCCAGCAGCTTGGGTTTTGAGGGGTTGAGCACTGAAGCTTTCTTT. It codes for CASSLGFEGLSTEAFF. The chain combines TRBV5-1 with TRBJ1-1, with D maybe TRBD1 (5 bases). This CDR3 contains 16 residues. From germline, CDR1 is SGHRS and CDR2 YFSETQ. Trimming shortened V by 0 bases and J by 4 bases, and 16 bases separated the two germline ends.

The rearrangement joins TRBV18 to TRBJ1-3; no firm D call. The V and J ends lost 3 bases and 0 bases respectively, with 6 bases between them. The CDR3 covers 14 residues. The germline V gene has CDR1 KGHSH and CDR2 LQKENI. The CDR3 DNA follows: TGTGCCAGCTCACCGCCACGCTCTGGAAACACCATATATTTT. Translated: CASSPPRSGNTIYF.

The chain has TRBV5-4 and TRBJ2-2; no definite D call. The V gene's germline CDR1 is SGHNT and CDR2 YYREEE (reference sequence). This CDR3 has 16 amino acids. The V end lost 1 base, the J end lost 0 bases, and 10 bases lay between the germline ends. The CDR3 nucleotides read TGTGCCAGCAGCTTGTCCAGGTCGTCGAACACCGGGGAGCTGTTTTTT. The encoded protein is CASSLSRSSNTGELFF.

This rearrangement joins TRBV7-2 to TRBJ2-2, with TRBD2 matching over 10 bases. V gave up 2 bases and J gave up 4 bases; unmatched junction bases: 4. The germline V gene has CDR1 SGHTA and CDR2 FQGNSA. This CDR3 spans 16 amino acids. DNA for the CDR3: TGTGCCAGCAGCTTAAGCGGGGGGGCCGGCACCGGGGAGCTGTTTTTT. This codes for CASSLSGGAGTGELFF.

J is TRBJ1-1 and V is TRBV6-2 or TRBV6-3; D unclear. In germline, CDR1 is MNHEY, CDR2 SVGEGT. With 5 bases removed from V and 4 bases from J, the gap between germline ends came to 17 bases. The CDR3 is 15 amino acids. CDR3 region: CASSGWVGLATEAFF. DNA of the CDR3: TGTGCCAGCAGTGGGTGGGTCGGTCTGGCCACTGAAGCTTTCTTT.

J is TRBJ1-2 and V is TRBV5-4; D may be TRBD1 (5 bases). The V end was cut by 3 bases, the J end by 6 bases, with 12 bases between. The V gene's germline CDR1 is SGHNT and CDR2 YYREEE (reference sequence). The CDR3 sequence is 13 residues long. The CDR3 region is CASSYRGSDGYTF. In nucleotides, the CDR3 is TGTGCCAGCAGCTACCGGGGCTCAGATGGCTACACCTTC.

This clone came up a few times. CDR3 coding DNA: TGTGCCAGCAGATCACCAGCAACTAATGAAAAACTGTTTTTT. It translates to CASRSPATNEKLFF. The rearrangement joins TRBV28 to TRBJ1-4; unclear D gene. Germline CDR1 is MDHEN and CDR2 is SYDVKM. Trimming left V 6 bases short and J 0 bases short, with 8 bases between. This CDR3 has 14 amino acids. Looking up the rest from reference TRBV28 and TRBJ1-4 gives the full variable domain: DVKVTQSSRYLVKRTGEKVFLECVQDMDHENMFWYRQDPGLGLRLIYFSYDVKMKEKGDIPEGYSVSREKKERFSLILESASTNQTSMYLCASRSPATNEKLFFGSGTQLSVL.

The CDR3 sequence is CASSPDRYYGYTF. CDR3 DNA: TGTGCCAGCAGCCCGGACAGATACTATGGCTACACCTTC. The chain combines TRBV12-3 or TRBV12-4 with TRBJ1-2; D is perhaps TRBD1 (6 bases). V lost 6 bases, J lost 3 bases, and 11 bases lay in between. The CDR3 loop spans 13 amino acids.

The V gene is TRBV19, the J gene TRBJ2-5; 10 bases align to TRBD2. The CDR3 covers 15 residues. V trimming: 6 bases; J trimming: 5 bases; junction bases outside the gene matches: 9. Germline V CDR1 and CDR2: LNHDA, SQIVND (reference sequence). The CDR3 nucleotides read TGTGCCAGTAGAAAGCGGGGGGGCCCAGGGGAGACCCAGTACTTC. Its translation: CASRKRGGPGETQYF.

The genes are TRBV12-5 and TRBJ2-4; D is unclear. The germline V gene has CDR1 LGHNT and CDR2 FRNRAP. The CDR3 totals 15 residues. The V and J ends lost 4 bases and 5 bases respectively, with 15 bases between them. Here the CDR3 reads CASGSVVGQENIQYF. CDR3 coding DNA: TGTGCTAGTGGTTCAGTAGTGGGTCAGGAAAACATTCAGTACTTC.

The V call is TRBV9, the J call TRBJ2-5, with TRBD2 matching 7 bases. Unmatched junction bases numbered 10, after V lost 2 bases and J lost 3 bases. CDR3 size: 16 residues. Germline V CDR1 and CDR2: SGDLS, YYNGEE. For the CDR3, the DNA is TGTGCCAGCAGCGTCTCCATCGGGGCGGGGGAAGAGACCCAGTACTTC. It encodes CASSVSIGAGEETQYF.

This sequence joins TRBV21-1 and TRBJ1-3; the table gives TRBD1 as D, unverified against the DNA. TRBV21-1 is reported as a pseudogene. The CDR3 is 15 amino acids. CDR3 DNA: TGTGCCAGCAGCAAAAACCAGGGCTCTGGAAACACCATATATTTT. It codes for CASSKNQGSGNTIYF.

CDR3 nucleotides: TGTGCCAGCAGTTTTGCGGGGGACACTGAAGCTTTCTTT. Amino acids: CASSFAGDTEAFF. This chain connects TRBV27 to TRBJ1-1; TRBD1 is a possible D gene (5 bases). This CDR3 has 13 amino acids. Trimming stripped 3 bases from V and 3 bases from J, with 8 bases between. Germline V gives CDR1 MNHEY, CDR2 SMNVEV (reference sequence).

The chain recombines TRBV2 with TRBJ1-1; no clear D. Germline V lookup: CDR1 SNHLY, CDR2 FYNNEI. V lost 2 bases to trimming and J lost 5 bases, with 9 bases between them. This CDR3 comprises 13 residues. The CDR3: CASSESGRTEAFF. CDR3 in DNA: TGTGCCAGCAGTGAATCGGGGAGGACTGAAGCTTTCTTT.

V and J are TRBV5-1 and TRBJ2-7, with 7 bases fitting TRBD1. The CDR3 covers 13 residues. Trimming removed 4 bases from V and 2 bases from J; junction bases left unmatched: 3. Germline V CDR1 and CDR2: SGHRS, YFSETQ. The CDR3 region has the DNA TGCGCCAGCAGCAGGGGACAGACCTACGAGCAGTACTTC. This translates into CASSRGQTYEQYF.

The gene calls are TRBV21-1 and TRBJ1-2. TRBV21-1 is noted as a pseudogene. The CDR3 length is 12 residues. CDR3 DNA: TGTGCCAGCACCACCGATTACTATGGCTACACCTTC. Its translation: CASTTDYYGYTF.

The J gene is TRBJ2-3, the V gene TRBV9; no reliable D call. The germline V gene encodes CDR1 SGDLS and CDR2 YYNGEE. Trimming shortened V by 2 bases and J by 8 bases, and 15 bases separated the two germline ends. This CDR3 is built from 14 residues. CDR3 nucleotides: TGTGCCAGCAGCGTCGCAAACGCAGTCGGTACGCAGTATTTT. Its protein product is CASSVANAVGTQYF.

V usage is TRBV5-4 and J usage is TRBJ2-7; the match to TRBD2 covers 11 bases. Unmatched junction bases numbered 6, after V lost 4 bases and J lost 0 bases. The germline gives CDR1 SGHNT, CDR2 YYREEE (reference sequence). CDR3 length: 16 residues. CDR3 loop: CASSRTSGLSSYEQYF. In DNA form, the CDR3 reads TGTGCCAGCAGCCGGACTAGCGGGCTCAGCTCCTACGAGCAGTACTTC.

The rearrangement uses TRBV14 and TRBJ2-7, with D tentatively TRBD1 (6 bases). From germline, CDR1 is SGHDN and CDR2 FVKESK. Trimming cost V 5 bases and J 0 bases, with 11 bases left between them. The CDR3 is 14 amino acids. CDR3 sequence reads: CASSANRASYEQYF. Here the CDR3 DNA reads TGTGCCAGCAGCGCGAACAGGGCCTCCTACGAGCAGTACTTC.

V and J are TRBV11-3 and TRBJ2-7, with D perhaps TRBD2 (6 bases). The CDR3 runs 13 residues. Germline loops: CDR1 SGHNT, CDR2 YENEEA. The V end was cut by 5 bases, the J end by 5 bases, with 13 bases between. The CDR3 region has the DNA TGTGCCAGCAGCCCAGGCGGCGGGGACGAGCAGTACTTC. Translation: CASSPGGGDEQYF.

The chain links TRBV6-6 to TRBJ1-5, with D possibly being TRBD1 (6 bases). The CDR3 has 13 amino acids. From germline, CDR1 is MNHNY and CDR2 SVGAGI (reference sequence). V lost 7 bases, J lost 7 bases, and 14 bases lay in between. This chain's CDR3 is CASMAGVRQPQHF. In DNA, the CDR3 is TGTGCCAGCATGGCAGGGGTGCGGCAGCCCCAGCATTTT.

The chain employs TRBV30 and TRBJ2-3; 7 bases map to TRBD1. V was clipped by 4 bases and J by 0 bases; unmatched bases: 7. Germline CDR1 and CDR2: GTSNPN and SVGIG (reference sequence). This CDR3 contains 15 residues. CDR3 sequence (DNA): TGTGCCTGGACCTTGGGACAGTCTAGCACAGATACGCAGTATTTT. It encodes CAWTLGQSSTDTQYF.

The chain joins TRBV19 to TRBJ1-4; D remains ambiguous. The CDR3 totals 15 residues. The V gene lost 7 bases and the J gene lost 5 bases, with 17 bases spanning the gap. Germline V gene lookup returns CDR1 LNHDA and CDR2 SQIVND (reference sequence). The CDR3 DNA follows: TGTGCCAGTATGGACCTAGGTAGTTACAATGAAAAACTGTTTTTT. Amino acids: CASMDLGSYNEKLFF.